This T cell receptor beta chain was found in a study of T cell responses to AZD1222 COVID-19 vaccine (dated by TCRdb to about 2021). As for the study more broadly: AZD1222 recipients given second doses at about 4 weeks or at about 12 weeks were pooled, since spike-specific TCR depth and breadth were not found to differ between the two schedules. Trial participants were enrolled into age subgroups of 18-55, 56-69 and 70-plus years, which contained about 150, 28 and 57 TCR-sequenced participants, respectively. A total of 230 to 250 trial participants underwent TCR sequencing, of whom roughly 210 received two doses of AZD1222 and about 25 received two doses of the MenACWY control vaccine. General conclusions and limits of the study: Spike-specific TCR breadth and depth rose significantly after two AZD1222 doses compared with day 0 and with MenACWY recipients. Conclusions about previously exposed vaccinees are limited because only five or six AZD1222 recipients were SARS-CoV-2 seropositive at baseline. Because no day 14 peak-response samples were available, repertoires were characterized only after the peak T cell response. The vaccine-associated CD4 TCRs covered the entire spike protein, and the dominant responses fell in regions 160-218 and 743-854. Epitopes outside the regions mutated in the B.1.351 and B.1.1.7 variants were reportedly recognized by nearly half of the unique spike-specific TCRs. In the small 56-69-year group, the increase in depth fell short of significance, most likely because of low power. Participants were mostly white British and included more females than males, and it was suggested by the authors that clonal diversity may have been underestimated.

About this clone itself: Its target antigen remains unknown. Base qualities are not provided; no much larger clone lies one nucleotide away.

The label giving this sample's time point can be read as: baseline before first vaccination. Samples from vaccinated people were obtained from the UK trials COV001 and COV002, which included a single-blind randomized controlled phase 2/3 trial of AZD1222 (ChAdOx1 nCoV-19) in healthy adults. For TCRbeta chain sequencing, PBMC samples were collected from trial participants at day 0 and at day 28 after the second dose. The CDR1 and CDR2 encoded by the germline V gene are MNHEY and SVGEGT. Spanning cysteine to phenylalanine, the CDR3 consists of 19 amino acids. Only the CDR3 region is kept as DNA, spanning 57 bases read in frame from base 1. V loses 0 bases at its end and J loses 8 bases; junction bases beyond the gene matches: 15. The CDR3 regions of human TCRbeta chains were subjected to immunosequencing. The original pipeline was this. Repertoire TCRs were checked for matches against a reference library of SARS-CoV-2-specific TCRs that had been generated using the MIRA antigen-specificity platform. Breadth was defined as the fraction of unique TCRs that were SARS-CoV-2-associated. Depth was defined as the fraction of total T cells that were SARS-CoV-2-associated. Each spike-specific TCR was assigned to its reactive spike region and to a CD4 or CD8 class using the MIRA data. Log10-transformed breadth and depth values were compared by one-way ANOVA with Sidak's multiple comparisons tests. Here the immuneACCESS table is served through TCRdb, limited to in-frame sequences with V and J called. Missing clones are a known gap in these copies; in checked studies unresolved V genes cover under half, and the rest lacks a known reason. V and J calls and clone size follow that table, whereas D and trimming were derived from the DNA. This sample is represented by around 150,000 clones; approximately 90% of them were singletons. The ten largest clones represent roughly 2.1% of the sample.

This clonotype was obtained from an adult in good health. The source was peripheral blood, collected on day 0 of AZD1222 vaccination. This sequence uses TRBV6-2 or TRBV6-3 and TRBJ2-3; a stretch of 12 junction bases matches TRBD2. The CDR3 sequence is CASSYSASGRARREGTQYF. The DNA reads TGTGCCAGCAGTTACTCCGCTAGCGGGAGGGCCCGGAGGGAAGGTACGCAGTATTTT.